This TCR beta chain derives from a study of blood T cell repertoires in COVID-19. Produced via immunoSEQ multiplex PCR; TCRdb's table is partial and in-frame only. The sample lists a few hundred thousand clones, 85% to 90% occurring once. CDR3 length: 13 residues. Germline CDR1 and CDR2: MNHEY and SVGAGI. V was shortened by 6 bases and J by 3 bases, with 11 bases between the two germline ends. The V gene is TRBV6-5, the J gene TRBJ1-1; tentative D call: TRBD1 (6 bases). The TCR sequence derives from a man aged 50 or older with acute or convalescent COVID-19. Sequencing was done on a sample of peripheral blood. This CDR3 reads CASRATGYTEAFF. The CDR3 DNA sequence: TGTGCCAGCAGGGCCACAGGGTACACTGAAGCTTTCTTT.